Listed below are T cell receptor beta chains from one sample, sequenced in a study of identical twins. TCRdb independently ran MiXCR on the 5' RACE reads; one entry per CDR3 protein. Of around 690,000 distinct CDR3 sequences listed, 20% to 25% are singletons. These sequences were also reported in another study, on T cells expressing NK-cell markers.

Specimen: PBMCs. Receptor source: a woman between 18 and 30 years old in good health. CDR3s include the opening cysteine and the closing phenylalanine or tryptophan. A D gene is named only where the DNA matches it firmly. Clone size is stated in some rows and not others, as once, few, many or a class when expanded.

J: TRBJ2-1
V: TRBV12-3/TRBV12-4
size: .
D: .
CDR3: CASTIKATNNEQFF
DNA: TGTGCCAGCACCATCAAGGCAACTAACAATGAGCAGTTCTTC

J: TRBJ2-7
V: TRBV10-3
size: few
D: TRBD1
CDR3: CAISIGTGRNEQYF
DNA: TGTGCCATCAGTATTGGGACAGGGAGAAACGAGCAGTACTTC

J: TRBJ2-5
V: TRBV5-6
size: .
D: .
CDR3: CASSLSLVSYTLQETQYF
DNA: TGTGCCAGCAGCTTGAGTCTCGTCAGCTATACTTTACAAGAGACCCAGTACTTC

J: TRBJ1-3
V: TRBV5-1
size: .
D: TRBD1
CDR3: CASSITGGALGNTIYF
DNA: TGCGCCAGCAGCATAACAGGGGGCGCGCTGGGAAACACCATATATTTT

J: TRBJ2-7
V: TRBV21-1
size: .
D: .
CDR3: CASTKQGGSSYEQYF
DNA: TGTGCCAGCACGAAACAGGGAGGGTCATCCTACGAGCAGTACTTC

J: TRBJ2-7
V: TRBV29-1
size: many
D: TRBD2
CDR3: CSVVFEAGVSDEQYF
DNA: TGCAGCGTTGTATTCGAGGCGGGAGTTAGCGACGAGCAGTACTTC

J: TRBJ2-7
V: TRBV10-3
size: few
D: .
CDR3: CAISEGRPYEQYF
DNA: TGTGCCATCAGTGAGGGCAGACCTTACGAGCAGTACTTC

J: TRBJ2-7
V: TRBV15
size: few
D: .
CDR3: CATSRLGGIAEQYF
DNA: TGTGCCACCAGCAGACTGGGCGGCATCGCCGAGCAGTACTTC

J: TRBJ2-7
V: TRBV10-3
size: many
D: .
CDR3: CAILISASSYEQYF
DNA: TGTGCCATCCTCATAAGCGCGTCCTCCTACGAGCAGTACTTC

J: TRBJ1-4
V: TRBV5-1
size: .
D: .
CDR3: CASSILQGGAEKLFF
DNA: TGCGCCAGCAGCATACTACAGGGCGGAGCTGAAAAACTGTTTTTT

J: TRBJ1-2
V: TRBV10-3
size: many
D: TRBD1
CDR3: CAISETLWDSYGYTF
DNA: TGTGCCATCAGTGAGACCCTTTGGGACAGCTATGGCTACACCTTC

J: TRBJ1-2
V: TRBV3-1
size: .
D: .
CDR3: CASSRDSVEGYTF
DNA: TGTGCCAGCAGCCGGGACTCGGTCGAGGGCTACACCTTC

J: TRBJ2-1
V: TRBV6-2/TRBV6-3
size: many
D: TRBD2
CDR3: CASGAGVLGNEQFF
DNA: TGTGCCAGCGGAGCGGGAGTATTGGGAAATGAGCAGTTCTTC

J: TRBJ2-3
V: TRBV7-2
size: few
D: .
CDR3: CASSRRLSTDTQYF
DNA: TGTGCCAGCAGCCGGCGACTTAGCACAGATACGCAGTATTTT

J: TRBJ2-2
V: TRBV10-3
size: many
D: .
CDR3: CAISPGHLGTGELFF
DNA: TGTGCCATCAGTCCCGGACATCTCGGCACCGGGGAGCTGTTTTTT

J: TRBJ2-7
V: TRBV10-3
size: many
D: TRBD2
CDR3: CAISESTSGGAYEQYF
DNA: TGTGCCATCAGTGAGTCGACCAGCGGGGGGGCCTACGAGCAGTACTTC

J: TRBJ2-1
V: TRBV12-3/TRBV12-4
size: many
D: TRBD2
CDR3: CASRWTSGRSYNEQFF
DNA: TGTGCCAGCAGGTGGACTAGCGGGAGGTCCTACAATGAGCAGTTCTTC

J: TRBJ1-3
V: TRBV29-1
size: many
D: .
CDR3: CSGGHATGNTIYF
DNA: TGCAGCGGGGGACATGCGACGGGAAACACCATATATTTT

J: TRBJ1-1
V: TRBV9
size: many
D: .
CDR3: CASSVYGGGAFF
DNA: TGTGCCAGCAGCGTCTACGGAGGTGGAGCTTTCTTT

J: TRBJ2-2
V: TRBV28
size: .
D: TRBD2
CDR3: CATPGLANGELFF
DNA: TGTGCCACCCCGGGACTAGCGAACGGGGAGCTGTTTTTT

J: TRBJ1-5
V: TRBV12-3/TRBV12-4
size: many
D: .
CDR3: CASSFGVWQPQHF
DNA: TGTGCCAGCAGTTTCGGGGTCTGGCAGCCCCAGCATTTT

J: TRBJ2-7
V: TRBV20-1
size: .
D: TRBD2
CDR3: CSAGSTSGRTYEQYF
DNA: TGCAGTGCTGGCTCAACTAGCGGGAGGACCTACGAGCAGTACTTC

J: TRBJ2-1
V: TRBV6-1
size: many
D: TRBD2
CDR3: CASTTASGDSYNEQFF
DNA: TGTGCCAGCACTACGGCTAGCGGGGACTCCTACAATGAGCAGTTCTTC

J: TRBJ2-7
V: TRBV5-6
size: few
D: .
CDR3: CASSLRGGNSYEQYF
DNA: TGTGCCAGCAGCTTGCGGGGCGGGAACTCCTACGAGCAGTACTTC

J: TRBJ1-2
V: TRBV12-3/TRBV12-4
size: .
D: .
CDR3: CASSLKADYGYTF
DNA: TGTGCCAGCAGTTTAAAGGCCGACTATGGCTACACCTTC

J: TRBJ2-1
V: TRBV29-1
size: many
D: .
CDR3: CTVRQDQNEQFF
DNA: TGCACAGTTAGGCAGGATCAAAATGAGCAGTTCTTC

J: TRBJ1-1
V: TRBV29-1
size: few
D: TRBD1
CDR3: CSVARRGQFDTEAFF
DNA: TGCAGCGTTGCGCGGCGGGGACAGTTCGACACTGAAGCTTTCTTT

J: TRBJ1-4
V: TRBV6-1
size: few
D: TRBD1
CDR3: CASRPGTGLNEKLFF
DNA: TGTGCCAGCAGGCCAGGGACAGGCCTTAATGAAAAACTGTTTTTT

J: TRBJ1-1
V: TRBV5-1
size: .
D: .
CDR3: CASSQKPQGYTEAFF
DNA: TGCGCCAGCAGCCAGAAACCACAGGGTTACACTGAAGCTTTCTTT

J: TRBJ2-5
V: TRBV20-1
size: once
D: TRBD2
CDR3: CSARVAGEQETQYF
DNA: TGCAGTGCTAGAGTCGCGGGAGAGCAGGAGACCCAGTACTTC

J: TRBJ1-6
V: TRBV7-2
size: .
D: .
CDR3: CASSLHSGSYNSPLHF
DNA: TGTGCCAGCAGCTTACATTCGGGCTCCTATAATTCACCCCTCCACTTT

J: TRBJ2-1
V: TRBV5-1
size: .
D: .
CDR3: CASSLVGESYNEQFF
DNA: TGCGCCAGCAGCTTGGTTGGGGAAAGCTACAATGAGCAGTTCTTC